Below, 24 T cell receptor beta chains from the same sample are listed, as sequenced in a study of control samples from healthy donors and cancer patients. Here immunoSEQ multiplex PCR was the method, and the copy in TCRdb shows in-frame clones only, minus some. The sample lists roughly 170,000 clones; about 94% were seen once. Sequenced sample: blood. These receptors were obtained from a woman in her sixties or seventies in good health.

This chain links TRBV27 with TRBJ1-4; TRBD1 matches 7 bases. V was pared by 5 bases and J by 8 bases, with 8 bases of the junction left unmatched. CDR1 and CDR2 (germline): MNHEY, SMNVEV (reference sequence). The CDR3 has 14 amino acids. As DNA, the CDR3 is TGTGCCAGCAGTCTTGAGGGGGCCGGGGAAAAACTGTTTTTT. This gives the protein CASSLEGAGEKLFF. Full variable domain (remainder filled in from reference TRBV27 and TRBJ1-4): EAQVTQNPRYLITVTGKKLTVTCSQNMNHEYMSWYRQDPGLGLRQIYYSMNVEVTDKGDVPEGYKVSRKEKRNFPLILESPSPNQTSLYFCASSLEGAGEKLFFGSGTQLSVL.

Only one count was recorded for this clone. V gene TRBV3-1 (or the pseudogene TRBV3-2) combines with J gene TRBJ2-1; no firm D call. V was pared by 6 bases and J by 0 bases, with 21 bases between. The CDR3 has 18 residues. CDR1 and CDR2 (germline): LGHDT, YNNKEL (reference sequence). Here the CDR3 reads CASSQKDHTKSSYNEQFF. As DNA, the CDR3 is TGTGCCAGCAGTCAAAAAGACCACACGAAGAGCTCCTACAATGAGCAGTTCTTC.

This chain links TRBV25-1 with TRBJ2-3; D might be TRBD2 (5 bases). V was cut by 3 bases and J by 5 bases, with 15 bases left in between. The CDR3 has 15 residues. CDR1 is MGHDK, CDR2 SYGVNS, per germline. CDR3 bases: TGTGCCAGCAGTGACTTGCTTAAAGGAGGAGATACGCAGTATTTT. Its protein product is CASSDLLKGGDTQYF.

The V call is TRBV19, the J call TRBJ1-5; D gene unclear. Germline V gives CDR1 LNHDA, CDR2 SQIVND (reference sequence). The CDR3 spans 14 residues. Between the trimmed V and J ends, which lost 5 bases and 2 bases, there was a span of 10 bases. The CDR3: CASSVSVGNQPQHF. The CDR3 DNA is TGTGCCAGTAGTGTCAGCGTCGGCAATCAGCCCCAGCATTTT. The complete variable domain, with remaining parts taken from reference TRBV19 and TRBJ1-5, reads DGGITQSPKYLFRKEGQNVTLSCEQNLNHDAMYWYRQDPGQGLRLIYYSQIVNDFQKGDIAEGYSVSREKKESFPLTVTSAQKNPTAFYLCASSVSVGNQPQHFGDGTRLSIL.

This chain joins TRBV5-1 and TRBJ1-3; D is unclear. Looked up from germline, CDR1 is SGHRS and CDR2 is YFSETQ. The CDR3 contains 14 residues. The V end was cut by 0 bases, the J end by 0 bases, with 4 bases between. The CDR3 nucleotides are TGCGCCAGCAGCTTGGGGGACTCTGGAAACACCATATATTTT. It yields the protein CASSLGDSGNTIYF.

The genes are TRBV7-8 and TRBJ2-1, with TRBD1 matching over 7 bases. V lost 3 bases to trimming and J lost 5 bases; unmatched junction nucleotides: 7. Germline CDR1 reads SGHVS; CDR2 reads FQNEAQ. The CDR3 runs 15 residues. The CDR3 sequence: CASSFTGTENNEQFF. For the CDR3, the DNA is TGTGCCAGCAGCTTTACCGGGACAGAGAACAATGAGCAGTTCTTC.

The chain uses TRBV5-1 and TRBJ2-3, with 7 positions matching TRBD2. CDR1 and CDR2 (germline): SGHRS, YFSETQ. J gave up 1 base and V 6 bases, and 5 bases lay outside the gene matches. The CDR3 is 14 residues long. The CDR3 DNA follows: TGCGCCAGCACCGGGGGGTTCGGCACAGATACGCAGTATTTT. It codes for CASTGGFGTDTQYF. The whole variable domain, remainder taken from reference TRBV5-1 and TRBJ2-3, is KAGVTQTPRYLIKTRGQQVTLSCSPISGHRSVSWYQQTPGQGLQFLFEYFSETQRNKGNFPGRFSGRQFSNSRSEMNVSTLELGDSALYLCASTGGFGTDTQYFGPGTRLTVL.

The chain has TRBV5-1 and TRBJ2-5, with D possibly being TRBD1 (5 bases). CDR3 size: 13 residues. V lost 3 bases and J lost 6, with 12 bases in between. CDR1 is SGHRS, CDR2 YFSETQ, per germline. For the CDR3, the DNA is TGCGCCAGCAGCTATTCGGACATTAAGACCCAGTACTTC. It encodes CASSYSDIKTQYF.

This chain connects TRBV7-2 to TRBJ1-1, with D tentatively TRBD1 (6 bases). Germline V gene lookup returns CDR1 SGHTA and CDR2 FQGNSA. Trimming took off 4 bases at V and 0 bases at J, with 15 bases between the two ends. The CDR3 runs to 16 residues. In nucleotides, the CDR3 is TGTGCCAGCAGCTCCGGACAGCGGACTATGAACACTGAAGCTTTCTTT. Residues: CASSSGQRTMNTEAFF.

The chain employs TRBV4-1 and TRBJ2-3; no definite D call. Germline V CDR1 and CDR2: MGHRA, YSYEKL. The CDR3 extends over 16 amino acids. Trimming pared 0 bases from V and 4 bases from J, leaving 14 bases between. Here the CDR3 reads CASSQEWLVVPDTQYF. CDR3 in DNA: TGCGCCAGCAGCCAAGAGTGGCTTGTAGTCCCAGATACGCAGTATTTT.

The V and J genes are TRBV5-1 and TRBJ2-3; D ambiguous. The V gene's germline CDR1 is SGHRS and CDR2 YFSETQ. Trimming pared 4 bases from V and 0 bases from J, leaving 12 bases between. This CDR3 contains 15 residues. CDR3 amino acids: CASSKDPSSTDTQYF. The CDR3 DNA reads as TGCGCCAGCAGCAAGGACCCCTCTAGCACAGATACGCAGTATTTT.

Of note for this clone: Germline is not matched at one junction end, which may reflect a read error. The CDR3 spells CASSLGGQAGVTNDF. The CDR3 DNA sequence: TGTGCCAGCAGCTTAGGTGGGCAGGCCGGAGTCACAAACGACTTT. The chain joins TRBV7-2 to TRBJ1-1, with no clear D. Per the germline V gene, CDR1 is SGHTA and CDR2 is FQGNSA. The CDR3 has 15 amino acids.

CDR3 protein: CSGERGDSFLGTDTQYF. The CDR3 bases are TGCAGCGGGGAACGCGGGGACTCCTTCCTGGGGACAGATACGCAGTATTTT. The J gene is TRBJ2-3, the V gene TRBV29-1; D is possibly TRBD2 (6 bases). The germline CDR1 and CDR2 sequences are SQVTM and ANQGSEA. V dropped 7 bases and J dropped 3 bases, with 26 bases sitting between them. There are 17 residues in the CDR3.

This rearrangement joins TRBV18 to TRBJ1-4; D is possibly TRBD1 (5 bases). The CDR3 spans 16 residues. Germline CDR1 and CDR2: KGHSH and LQKENI. V was trimmed by 6 bases and J by 1 base, leaving 15 bases between them. CDR3 DNA: TGTGCCAGCTCGCCCCTGGGGGGTCGAACTAATGAAAAACTGTTTTTT. It codes for CASSPLGGRTNEKLFF.

The chain links TRBV4-1 to TRBJ2-3; 7 nucleotides line up with TRBD1. Germline V gives CDR1 MGHRA, CDR2 YSYEKL. With 3 bases clipped from V and 0 bases from J, the junction kept 6 bases outside the gene matches. The CDR3 contains 16 residues. The CDR3 sequence: CASSQQGQPSTDTQYF. As DNA, the CDR3 is TGCGCCAGCAGCCAGCAGGGACAGCCAAGCACAGATACGCAGTATTTT.

The rearrangement uses TRBV12-5 and TRBJ1-5, with 7 nucleotides matching TRBD1. Germline CDR1 LGHNT, CDR2 FRNRAP. Unmatched junction bases numbered 8, after V lost 1 base and J lost 2 bases. CDR3 length equals 17 residues. The CDR3 coding sequence is TGTGCTAGTGGTTTGGGCCTACAGGGGCATGGCAATCAGCCCCAGCATTTT. Translation: CASGLGLQGHGNQPQHF.

This CDR3 reads CASSYSTADTQPQHF. CDR3 in DNA: TGTGCCAGCAGTTACTCGACGGCAGATACTCAGCCCCAGCATTTT. The chain recombines TRBV6-6 with TRBJ1-5; no clear D gene. Trimming took off 0 bases at V and 6 bases at J, with 12 bases between the two ends. CDR3 length: 15 amino acids. Germline-derived CDR1 and CDR2 are MNHNY and SVGAGI (reference sequence).

This chain joins TRBV27 and TRBJ1-2; 7 bases match TRBD1. This CDR3 contains 13 residues. V shed 6 bases, J shed 8 bases, and the junction held 9 bases outside the gene matches. From germline, CDR1 is MNHEY and CDR2 SMNVEV (reference sequence). CDR3 loop: CASRTTGARGYTF. DNA for the CDR3: TGTGCCAGCAGGACTACAGGGGCTCGAGGCTACACCTTC.

On this clone itself: Relative to the germline gene, one junction end is altered; a read error may explain this. This rearrangement joins TRBV19 to TRBJ1-1; D gene uncertain. Germline-derived CDR1 and CDR2 are LNHDA and SQIVND (reference sequence). The CDR3 is 14 residues long. Here the CDR3 DNA reads TGTGCCAGTAGGCACAGAAGTGTGAACGCTGAAGCTTTCTTT. It specifies CASRHRSVNAEAFF.

The rearrangement uses TRBV20-1 and TRBJ1-1, with D hard to call. The V and J ends lost 3 bases and 3 bases respectively, with 5 bases between them. The CDR3 covers 11 residues. CDR1 is DFQATT, CDR2 SNEGSKA, per germline (reference sequence). This CDR3 reads CSASPDTEAFF. In nucleotides, the CDR3 is TGCAGTGCTAGTCCGGACACTGAAGCTTTCTTT.

J is TRBJ1-1 and V is TRBV7-3; D perhaps matches TRBD1 (6 bases). This CDR3 is 14 amino acids long. CDR1 is SGHTA, CDR2 FQGTGA, per germline. Trimming left V 1 base short and J 7 bases short, with 13 bases between. The CDR3 bases are TGTGCCAGCAGCTTAAACGGGGGGCTAAATGAAGCTTTCTTT. Its translation is CASSLNGGLNEAFF.

In DNA form, the CDR3 reads TGCGCCAGCAGCCAAGTAACTCGCGGGGGGGCCTGGACCGGGGAGCTGTTTTTT. Amino acid sequence: CASSQVTRGGAWTGELFF. The chain recombines TRBV4-3 with TRBJ2-2; 9 bases fit TRBD2. Per germline, CDR1 LGHNA and CDR2 YSLEER. This CDR3 is 18 amino acids long. The V gene end was trimmed by 1 base and the J gene end by 5 bases; junction bases not matched to a gene: 11.

The V gene is TRBV4-3, the J gene TRBJ1-5, with TRBD1 matching over 7 bases. The V gene's germline CDR1 is LGHNA and CDR2 YSLEER. With V trimmed by 6 bases and J by 5 bases, 13 bases remained unmatched. The CDR3 covers 16 residues. The CDR3 DNA is TGCGCCAGCAGTCCTAGATGGGGACAGCAGTATCAGCCCCAGCATTTT. Amino acid sequence: CASSPRWGQQYQPQHF.

This clone occurred a few times. The V and J genes are TRBV19 and TRBJ1-4; 7 bases are shared with TRBD1. CDR1 is LNHDA and CDR2 is SQIVND in the germline V gene (reference sequence). The ends lost 9 bases at V and 8 bases at J; junction bases unmatched: 12. This CDR3 has 14 residues. The CDR3 sequence is CASRDTGATEKLFF. The CDR3 region has the DNA TGTGCCAGCAGGGACACAGGGGCAACGGAAAAACTGTTTTTT.